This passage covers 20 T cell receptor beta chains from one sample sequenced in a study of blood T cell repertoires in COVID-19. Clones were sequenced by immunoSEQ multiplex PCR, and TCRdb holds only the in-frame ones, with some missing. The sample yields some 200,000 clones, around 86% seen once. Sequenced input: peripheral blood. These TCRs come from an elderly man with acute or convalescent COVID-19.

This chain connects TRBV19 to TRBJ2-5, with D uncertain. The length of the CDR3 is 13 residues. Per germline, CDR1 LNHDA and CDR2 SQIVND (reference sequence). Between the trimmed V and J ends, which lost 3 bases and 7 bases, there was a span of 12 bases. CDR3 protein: CASSIWASGTQYF. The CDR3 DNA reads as TGTGCCAGTAGTATTTGGGCCTCCGGGACCCAGTACTTC.

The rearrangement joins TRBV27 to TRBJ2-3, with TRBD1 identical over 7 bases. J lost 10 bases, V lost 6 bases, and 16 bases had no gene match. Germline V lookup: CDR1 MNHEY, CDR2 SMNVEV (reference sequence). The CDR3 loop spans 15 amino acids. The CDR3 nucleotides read TGTGCCAGCAGCTCGCAAGGGGGCGGCAAGGGTGCGCAGTATTTT. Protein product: CASSSQGGGKGAQYF.

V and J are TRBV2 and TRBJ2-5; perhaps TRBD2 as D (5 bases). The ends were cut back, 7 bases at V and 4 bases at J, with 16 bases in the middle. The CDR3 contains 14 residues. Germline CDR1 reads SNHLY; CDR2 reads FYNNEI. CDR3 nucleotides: TGTGCCAGCAAAGCGGAGGAAATCGCAGAGACCCAGTACTTC. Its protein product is CASKAEEIAETQYF.

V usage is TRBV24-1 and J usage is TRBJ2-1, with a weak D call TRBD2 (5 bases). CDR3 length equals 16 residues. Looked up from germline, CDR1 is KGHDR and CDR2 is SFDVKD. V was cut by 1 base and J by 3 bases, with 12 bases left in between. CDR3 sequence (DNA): TGTGCCACCAGTGATTTAAGGTCAGCGGACTACAATGAGCAGTTCTTC. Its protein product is CATSDLRSADYNEQFF.

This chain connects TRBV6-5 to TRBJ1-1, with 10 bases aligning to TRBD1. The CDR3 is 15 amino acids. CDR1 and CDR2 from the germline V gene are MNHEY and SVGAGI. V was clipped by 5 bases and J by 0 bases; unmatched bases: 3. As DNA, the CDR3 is TGTGCCAGCAGTAGACAGGGGGCCATGAACACTGAAGCTTTCTTT. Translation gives CASSRQGAMNTEAFF.

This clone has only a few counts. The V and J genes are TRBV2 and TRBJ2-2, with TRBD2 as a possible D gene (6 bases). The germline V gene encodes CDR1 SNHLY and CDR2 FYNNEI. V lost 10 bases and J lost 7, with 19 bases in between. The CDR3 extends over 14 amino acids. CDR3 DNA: TGTGCCACTCGGGACTCTCCCCAGGTCGGGGAGCTGTTTTTT. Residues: CATRDSPQVGELFF.

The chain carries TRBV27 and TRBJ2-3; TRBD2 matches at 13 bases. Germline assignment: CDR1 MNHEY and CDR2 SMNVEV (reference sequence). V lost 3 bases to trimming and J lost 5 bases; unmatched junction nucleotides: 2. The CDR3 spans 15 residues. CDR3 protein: CASSLGLAGQDTQYF. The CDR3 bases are TGTGCCAGCAGTTTGGGACTAGCGGGACAAGATACGCAGTATTTT.

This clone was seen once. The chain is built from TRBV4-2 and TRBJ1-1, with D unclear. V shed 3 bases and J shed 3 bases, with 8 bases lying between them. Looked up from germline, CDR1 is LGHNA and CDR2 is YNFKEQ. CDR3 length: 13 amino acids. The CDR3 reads CASSQGMDTEAFF. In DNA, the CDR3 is TGTGCCAGCAGCCAGGGCATGGACACTGAAGCTTTCTTT.

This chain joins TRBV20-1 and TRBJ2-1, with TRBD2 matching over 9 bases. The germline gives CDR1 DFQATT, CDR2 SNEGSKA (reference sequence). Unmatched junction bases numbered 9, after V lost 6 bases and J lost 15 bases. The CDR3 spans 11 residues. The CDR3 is CSATQREVPFF. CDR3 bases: TGCAGTGCGACACAGCGGGAGGTGCCGTTCTTC.

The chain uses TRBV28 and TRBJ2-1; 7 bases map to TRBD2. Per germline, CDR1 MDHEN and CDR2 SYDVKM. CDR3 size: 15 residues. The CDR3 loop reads CATVAGVALDNEQFF. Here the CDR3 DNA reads TGTGCAACCGTGGCGGGAGTAGCACTTGACAATGAGCAGTTCTTC. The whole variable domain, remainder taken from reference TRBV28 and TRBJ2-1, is DVKVTQSSRYLVKRTGEKVFLECVQDMDHENMFWYRQDPGLGLRLIYFSYDVKMKEKGDIPEGYSVSREKKERFSLILESASTNQTSMYLCATVAGVALDNEQFFGPGTRLTVL.

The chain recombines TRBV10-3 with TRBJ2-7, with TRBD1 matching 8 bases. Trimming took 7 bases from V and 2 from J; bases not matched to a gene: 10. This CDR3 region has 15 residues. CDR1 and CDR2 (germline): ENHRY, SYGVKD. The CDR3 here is CAIMGQVGRTYEQYF. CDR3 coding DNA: TGTGCCATCATGGGACAGGTTGGGCGGACCTACGAGCAGTACTTC.

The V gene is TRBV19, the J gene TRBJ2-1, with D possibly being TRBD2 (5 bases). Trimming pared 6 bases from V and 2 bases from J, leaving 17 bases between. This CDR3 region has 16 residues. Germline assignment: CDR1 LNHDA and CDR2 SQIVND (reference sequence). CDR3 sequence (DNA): TGTGCCAGTAGCAACCGATGGGCGGGCCCCTACAATGAGCAGTTCTTC. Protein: CASSNRWAGPYNEQFF.

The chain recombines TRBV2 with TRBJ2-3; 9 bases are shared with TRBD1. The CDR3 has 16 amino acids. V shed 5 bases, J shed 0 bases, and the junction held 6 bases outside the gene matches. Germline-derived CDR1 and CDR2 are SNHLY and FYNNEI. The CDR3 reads CASSTRDRESTDTQYF. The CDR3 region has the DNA TGTGCCAGCAGTACCAGGGACAGGGAGAGCACAGATACGCAGTATTTT.

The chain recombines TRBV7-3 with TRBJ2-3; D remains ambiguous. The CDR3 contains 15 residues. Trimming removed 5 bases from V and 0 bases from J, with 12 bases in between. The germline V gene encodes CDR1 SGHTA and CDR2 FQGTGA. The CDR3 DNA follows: TGTGCCAGCAGCAAAGCCGTTACTAGCACAGATACGCAGTATTTT. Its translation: CASSKAVTSTDTQYF.

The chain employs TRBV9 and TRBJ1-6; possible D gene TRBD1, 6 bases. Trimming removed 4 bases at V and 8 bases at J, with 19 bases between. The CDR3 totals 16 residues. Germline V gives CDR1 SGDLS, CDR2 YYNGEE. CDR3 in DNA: TGTGCCAGCAGCCCCCTGCCTAGGACAGTCGATTCACCCCTCCACTTT. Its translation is CASSPLPRTVDSPLHF.

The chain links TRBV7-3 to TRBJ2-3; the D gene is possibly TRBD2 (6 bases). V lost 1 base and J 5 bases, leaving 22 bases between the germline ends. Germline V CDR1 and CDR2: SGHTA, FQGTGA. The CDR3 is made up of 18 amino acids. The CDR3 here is CASSLMGTGLNGGDTQYF. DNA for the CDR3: TGTGCCAGCAGCTTAATGGGGACCGGGCTCAACGGGGGAGATACGCAGTATTTT.

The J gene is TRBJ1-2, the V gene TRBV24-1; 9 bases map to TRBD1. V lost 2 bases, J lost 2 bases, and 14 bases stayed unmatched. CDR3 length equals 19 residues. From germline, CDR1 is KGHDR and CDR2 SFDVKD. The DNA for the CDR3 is TGTGCCACCAGTGATTCGGTTTTAAGGACAGGGGCGACGAACTATGGCTACACCTTC. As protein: CATSDSVLRTGATNYGYTF.

The CDR3 region has the DNA TGTGCCAGCAGCTATCGACAGGGGGCTTACAAGCAGTACTTC. Its translation is CASSYRQGAYKQYF. This rearrangement joins TRBV14 to TRBJ2-7, with TRBD1 identical over 10 bases. Germline assignment: CDR1 SGHDN and CDR2 FVKESK. The CDR3 extends over 14 amino acids. Trimming removed 5 bases from V and 8 bases from J; junction bases left unmatched: 9.

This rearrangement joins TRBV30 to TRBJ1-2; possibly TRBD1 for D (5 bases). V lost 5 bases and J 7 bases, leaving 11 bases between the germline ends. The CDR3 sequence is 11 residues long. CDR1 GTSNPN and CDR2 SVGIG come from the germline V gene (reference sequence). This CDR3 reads CAWGPTVGYTF. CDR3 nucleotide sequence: TGTGCCTGGGGGCCGACAGTTGGCTACACCTTC.

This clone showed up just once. The CDR3 spells CASSPLGAGGHNEQFF. The CDR3 region has the DNA TGTGCCAGCTCACCCCTAGGGGCGGGAGGCCACAATGAGCAGTTCTTC. V gene TRBV18 combines with J gene TRBJ2-1; 8 bases match TRBD2. The CDR3 totals 16 residues. Trimming took 3 bases from V and 5 from J; bases not matched to a gene: 9. Germline assignment: CDR1 KGHSH and CDR2 LQKENI. The variable domain in full, with the rest retrieved from reference TRBV18 and TRBJ2-1, is NAGVMQNPRHLVRRRGQEARLRCSPMKGHSHVYWYRQLPEEGLKFMVYLQKENIIDESGMPKERFSAEFPKEGPSILRIQQVVRGDSAAYFCASSPLGAGGHNEQFFGPGTRLTVL.